One and the same sample provided the 20 T cell receptor beta chains below, sequenced in a study of shared T cell receptors in the human thymus (dated by TCRdb to the early 2020s). Libraries were prepared through the immunoSEQ multiplex PCR assay. Not all clones reach the TCRdb copy of this immuneACCESS table, which keeps in-frame sequences only. Checked studies attribute under half of the gap to unresolved V genes and leave the rest unexplained. The sample contains hundreds of thousands of clones, 70% to 90% of them found a single time. Jointly, the top ten make up approximately 0.0097% of the sample. The sample also formed part of further work on human thymus T cells.

The sequenced sample was thymocytes. The receptors here all came from a boy under three years old with a congenital heart defect. Donor details come from another sample of the same person, matched by shared clones.

This chain joins TRBV19 and TRBJ2-5, with 14 positions matching TRBD2. The CDR3 covers 18 residues. Germline V CDR1 and CDR2: LNHDA, SQIVND (reference sequence). J gave up 1 base and V 4 bases, and 8 bases lay outside the gene matches. Written as DNA, the CDR3 is TGTGCCAGTAGTACCCAACGGACTAGCGGGGGGCCCCAAGAGACCCAGTACTTC. It yields the protein CASSTQRTSGGPQETQYF.

This clone has just a few counts. The rearrangement uses TRBV30 and TRBJ2-7; 12 positions match TRBD1. This CDR3 comprises 15 residues. The J segment lost 6 bases and the V segment lost 3 bases, leaving 9 bases of the junction unmatched. Germline V gives CDR1 GTSNPN, CDR2 SVGIG (reference sequence). CDR3 sequence (DNA): TGTGCCTGGAGAGCCTGGGACAGGGGGCACCTCGAGCAGTACTTC. Translating it yields CAWRAWDRGHLEQYF.

This sequence joins TRBV27 and TRBJ2-7; 8 nucleotides line up with TRBD1. J gave up 6 bases and V 2 bases, and 6 bases lay outside the gene matches. Germline CDR1 MNHEY, CDR2 SMNVEV (reference sequence). The CDR3 is 14 amino acids. As DNA, the CDR3 is TGTGCCAGCAGTTTAGCCCGAACAGGGGGCGAGCAGTACTTC. Translating it yields CASSLARTGGEQYF.

The gene calls are TRBV28 and TRBJ1-2; D is perhaps TRBD1 (5 bases). The CDR3 covers 15 residues. Germline CDR1 MDHEN, CDR2 SYDVKM. V was cut by 3 bases and J by 10 bases, with 21 bases left in between. The CDR3 here is CASSFAWRGSKFYTF. DNA for the CDR3: TGTGCCAGCAGTTTCGCGTGGAGGGGTTCTAAGTTCTACACCTTC.

The chain couples TRBV25-1 to TRBJ2-7; D is perhaps TRBD2 (6 bases). The germline V gene encodes CDR1 MGHDK and CDR2 SYGVNS. Trimming shortened V by 3 bases and J by 0 bases, and 12 bases separated the two germline ends. The CDR3 extends over 15 amino acids. CDR3 sequence (DNA): TGTGCCAGCAGTGATAGCGGCAGGTCCTCCTACGAGCAGTACTTC. This gives the protein CASSDSGRSSYEQYF.

The chain has TRBV6-5 and TRBJ2-7, with D possibly matching TRBD2 (6 bases). This CDR3 is built from 14 residues. V dropped 6 bases and J dropped 7 bases, with 19 bases sitting between them. CDR1 and CDR2 (germline): MNHEY, SVGAGI. The CDR3 region has the DNA TGTGCCAGCAGCCCGCGGGGTCGGGAGTGGGAGCAGTACTTC. Residues: CASSPRGREWEQYF.

The rearrangement joins TRBV9 to TRBJ2-3; 7 bases are a match to TRBD2. Germline values: CDR1 SGDLS, CDR2 YYNGEE. The V gene end was trimmed by 5 bases and the J gene end by 1 base; junction bases not matched to a gene: 4. This CDR3 is 14 amino acids long. The chain's CDR3 is CASRALAGTDTQYF. The CDR3 nucleotides read TGTGCCAGCAGAGCTCTAGCGGGCACAGATACGCAGTATTTT.

The chain recombines TRBV2 with TRBJ1-2; D gene ambiguous. The germline CDR1 and CDR2 sequences are SNHLY and FYNNEI. This CDR3 comprises 16 residues. The V end lost 2 bases, the J end lost 6 bases, and 19 bases lay between the germline ends. CDR3 sequence (DNA): TGTGCCAGCAGTGAAAGCGGACCCTCTGACGGCCATGGCTACACCTTC. It translates to CASSESGPSDGHGYTF.

The chain combines TRBV5-5 with TRBJ2-5; no definite D call. The CDR3 sequence is 15 residues long. CDR1 is SGHKS and CDR2 is YYEKEE in the germline V gene (reference sequence). V was pared by 7 bases and J by 1 base, with 17 bases between. DNA for the CDR3: TGTGCCAGCTACCATGAGGCCCGGGTCCAAGAGACCCAGTACTTC. Residues: CASYHEARVQETQYF.

This chain connects TRBV7-2 to TRBJ1-2; 7 bases are a match to TRBD1. Trimming took 5 bases from V and 8 from J; bases not matched to a gene: 14. This CDR3 has 15 amino acids. Looked up from germline, CDR1 is SGHTA and CDR2 is FQGNSA. CDR3 bases: TGTGCCAGCAGCCGTTCCGGACAGGCCGAGGGGGGCTACACCTTC. Its translation: CASSRSGQAEGGYTF.

The J gene is TRBJ1-5, the V gene TRBV19; 7 nucleotides agree with TRBD1. The CDR3 runs to 14 residues. Trimming removed 4 bases from V and 3 bases from J; junction bases left unmatched: 3. Germline V gene data show CDR1 as LNHDA and CDR2 as SQIVND (reference sequence). The CDR3: CASSTGTVNQPQHF. CDR3 nucleotides: TGTGCCAGTAGTACCGGGACAGTCAATCAGCCCCAGCATTTT.

V usage is TRBV18 and J usage is TRBJ2-5; 8 nucleotides align to TRBD2. V lost 0 bases to trimming and J lost 7 bases; unmatched junction nucleotides: 7. Per the germline V gene, CDR1 is KGHSH and CDR2 is LQKENI. The CDR3 has 15 amino acids. CDR3 DNA: TGTGCCAGCTCACCACCGAGGACTAGCAGAGGGACCCAGTACTTC. Translated: CASSPPRTSRGTQYF.

The chain recombines TRBV9 with TRBJ2-1; 10 bases agree with TRBD2. V was pared by 0 bases and J by 4 bases, with 10 bases of the junction left unmatched. The CDR3 runs 18 residues. Germline loops: CDR1 SGDLS, CDR2 YYNGEE. DNA of the CDR3: TGTGCCAGCAGCGTAGCCTCTGTGACTAGCGGGCTATACAATGAGCAGTTCTTC. Its protein product is CASSVASVTSGLYNEQFF.

V gene TRBV6-1 combines with J gene TRBJ1-5; TRBD1 is a possible D gene (5 bases). The V and J ends lost 11 bases and 3 bases respectively, with 11 bases between them. The CDR3 runs to 12 residues. Germline V gene lookup returns CDR1 MNHNS and CDR2 SASEGT. CDR3 in amino acids: CAGGDDNQPQHF. CDR3 sequence (DNA): TGTGCCGGGGGGGACGACAATCAGCCCCAGCATTTT.

The chain uses TRBV6-4 and TRBJ2-7; D unresolved. The germline V and J ends were trimmed by 7 bases and 0 bases, with 7 bases remaining between them. Germline CDR1 MRHNA, CDR2 SNTAGT. The CDR3 consists of 12 residues. In DNA, the CDR3 is TGTGCCAGCACCGTGTACTCCTACGAGCAGTACTTC. Protein product: CASTVYSYEQYF.

V is TRBV6-5 and J is TRBJ2-7, with D possibly matching TRBD2 (5 bases). There are 12 residues in the CDR3. CDR1 MNHEY and CDR2 SVGAGI come from the germline V gene. With 7 bases removed from V and 1 base from J, the gap between germline ends came to 8 bases. The CDR3 nucleotides are TGTGCCAGCAAAACGGGGTCCTACGAGCAGTACTTC. Its protein is CASKTGSYEQYF.

The CDR3 region has the DNA TGCGCCAGCAGTCAATCAAGGACAGGGGGTTTGAAGACCCAGTACTTC. It translates to CASSQSRTGGLKTQYF. This sequence joins TRBV23-1 and TRBJ2-5; 10 bases map to TRBD1. TRBV23-1 counts as an open reading frame of uncertain function. The CDR3 runs to 16 residues. V trimming: 0 bases; J trimming: 6 bases; junction bases outside the gene matches: 7.

The chain links TRBV5-1 to TRBJ1-2, with a weak D call TRBD1 (6 bases). The CDR3 consists of 16 residues. Germline-derived CDR1 and CDR2 are SGHRS and YFSETQ. Trimming took off 1 base at V and 8 bases at J, with 21 bases between the two ends. The CDR3 nucleotides read TGCGCCAGCAGCTTGCCGCCCCGAACAGGGAAGATCGGCTACACCTTC. Translated: CASSLPPRTGKIGYTF.

Here the CDR3 DNA reads TGTGCCATCACCGACATGAACACTGAAGCTTTCTTT. It specifies CAITDMNTEAFF. This rearrangement joins TRBV10-3 to TRBJ1-1; D is unresolved. Trimming left V 7 bases short and J 0 bases short, with 6 bases between. Germline-derived CDR1 and CDR2 are ENHRY and SYGVKD. The CDR3 runs 12 residues.

The chain is built from TRBV4-3 and TRBJ2-3; 10 bases agree with TRBD2. The CDR3 totals 17 residues. Germline CDR1 reads LGHNA; CDR2 reads YSLEER. Trimming at V came to 1 base and at J to 7 bases, leaving 11 bases not matched to a gene. The CDR3 loop is CASSQGGASGSYNTQYF. The CDR3 nucleotides read TGCGCCAGCAGCCAAGGGGGGGCTAGCGGGAGTTACAATACGCAGTATTTT.